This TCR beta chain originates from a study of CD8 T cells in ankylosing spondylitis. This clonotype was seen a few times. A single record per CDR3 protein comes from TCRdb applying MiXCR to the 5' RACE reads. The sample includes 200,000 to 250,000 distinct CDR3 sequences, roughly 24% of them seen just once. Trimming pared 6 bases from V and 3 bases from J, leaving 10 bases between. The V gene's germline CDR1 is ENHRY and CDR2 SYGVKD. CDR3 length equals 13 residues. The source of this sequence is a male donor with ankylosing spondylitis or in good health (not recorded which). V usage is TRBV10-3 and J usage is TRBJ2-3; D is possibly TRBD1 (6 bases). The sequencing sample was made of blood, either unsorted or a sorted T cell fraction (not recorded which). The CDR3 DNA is TGTGCCATCAGGGAGGACAGTACAGATACGCAGTATTTT. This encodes CAIREDSTDTQYF.